This entry describes one T cell receptor (beta chain). What it recognizes is unknown. The data were obtained in a study of CD8+CD57+ T cells in acquired aplastic anemia. Overall study: Mean DNA quantity obtained from sorted CD4+ and CD8+ cells was about 3 ug. Study-level findings and limits: No significant difference in CD8+ Simpson's diversity was found between patients and controls. Both patients and controls carried the same twenty-nine CD8+ CDR3 sequences.

It was genomic DNA that served as the template for profiling TCR beta VDJ and CDR3. TCRdb reanalysed the reads using MiXCR and keeps one entry per CDR3 protein. The data contain about 150,000 distinct CDR3 sequences, about 50% of them singletons. An expansion of CD8+CD57+ cells by flow cytometry had been shown in patients chosen for sequencing. Diagnosis of severe acquired aplastic anemia applied to all patients. CDR1 ENHRY and CDR2 SYGVKD come from the germline V gene. V lost 10 bases, J lost 5 bases, and 15 bases lay in between. This CDR3 spans 13 amino acids. V and J are TRBV10-3 and TRBJ1-5, with D tentatively TRBD1 (5 bases). The specimen was sorted CD4+, CD8+, or CD8+CD57+ T cells (not recorded which) from PBMCs. The sequence derives from a human donor with aplastic anemia. CDR3 sequence reads: CASRRQGDQPQHF. The CDR3 nucleotides are TGTGCCAGCAGGAGGCAGGGCGATCAGCCCCAGCATTTT.